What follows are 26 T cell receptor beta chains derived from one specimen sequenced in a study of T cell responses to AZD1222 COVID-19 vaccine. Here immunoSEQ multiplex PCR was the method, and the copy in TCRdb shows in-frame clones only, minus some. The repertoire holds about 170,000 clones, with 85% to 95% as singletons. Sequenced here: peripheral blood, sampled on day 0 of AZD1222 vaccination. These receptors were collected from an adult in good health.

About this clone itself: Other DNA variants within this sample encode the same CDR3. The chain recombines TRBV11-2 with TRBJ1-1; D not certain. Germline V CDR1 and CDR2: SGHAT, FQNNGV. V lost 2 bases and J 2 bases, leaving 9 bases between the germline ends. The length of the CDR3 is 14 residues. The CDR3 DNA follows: TGTGCCAGCAGCTTACGACACAGCAACACTGAAGCTTTCTTT. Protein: CASSLRHSNTEAFF.

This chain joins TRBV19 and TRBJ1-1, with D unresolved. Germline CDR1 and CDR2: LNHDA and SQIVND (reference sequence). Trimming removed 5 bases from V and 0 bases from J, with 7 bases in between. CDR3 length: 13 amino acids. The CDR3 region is CASSELMNTEAFF. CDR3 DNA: TGTGCCAGTAGTGAGCTGATGAACACTGAAGCTTTCTTT.

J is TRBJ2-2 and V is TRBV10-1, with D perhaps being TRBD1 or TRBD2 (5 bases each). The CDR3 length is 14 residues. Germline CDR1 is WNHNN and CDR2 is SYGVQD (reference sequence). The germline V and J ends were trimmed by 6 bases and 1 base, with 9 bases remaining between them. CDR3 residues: CASRSGRNTGELFF. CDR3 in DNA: TGCGCCAGCAGGTCGGGACGGAACACCGGGGAGCTGTTTTTT.

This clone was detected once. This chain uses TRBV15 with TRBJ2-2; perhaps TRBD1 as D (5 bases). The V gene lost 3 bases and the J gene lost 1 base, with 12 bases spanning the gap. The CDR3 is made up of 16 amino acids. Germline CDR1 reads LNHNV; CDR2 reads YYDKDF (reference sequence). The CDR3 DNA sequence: TGTGCCACCAGCAGGGACAAAGGAGAGAACACCGGGGAGCTGTTTTTT. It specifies CATSRDKGENTGELFF.

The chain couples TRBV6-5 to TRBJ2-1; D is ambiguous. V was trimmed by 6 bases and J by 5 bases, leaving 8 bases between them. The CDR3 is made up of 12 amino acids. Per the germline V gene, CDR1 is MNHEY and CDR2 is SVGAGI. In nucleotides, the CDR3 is TGTGCCAGCAGACAGACCGACAATGAGCAGTTCTTC. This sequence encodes CASRQTDNEQFF.

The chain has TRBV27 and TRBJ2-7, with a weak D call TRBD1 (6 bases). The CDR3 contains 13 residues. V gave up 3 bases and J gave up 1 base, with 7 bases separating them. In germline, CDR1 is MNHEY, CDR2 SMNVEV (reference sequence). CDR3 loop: CASSLGASYEQYF. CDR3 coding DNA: TGTGCCAGCAGTTTGGGGGCGTCCTACGAGCAGTACTTC.

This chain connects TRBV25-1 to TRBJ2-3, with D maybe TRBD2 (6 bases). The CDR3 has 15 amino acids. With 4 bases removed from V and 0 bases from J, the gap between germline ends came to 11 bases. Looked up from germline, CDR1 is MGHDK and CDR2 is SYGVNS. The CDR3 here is CASSAPAGSTDTQYF. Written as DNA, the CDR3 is TGTGCCAGCAGTGCCCCGGCGGGAAGCACAGATACGCAGTATTTT.

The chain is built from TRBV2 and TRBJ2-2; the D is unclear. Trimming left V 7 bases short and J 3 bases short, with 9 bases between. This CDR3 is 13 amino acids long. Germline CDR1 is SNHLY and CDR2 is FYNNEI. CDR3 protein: CASTKTHTGELFF. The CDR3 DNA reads TGTGCCAGCACTAAGACCCACACCGGGGAGCTGTTTTTT.

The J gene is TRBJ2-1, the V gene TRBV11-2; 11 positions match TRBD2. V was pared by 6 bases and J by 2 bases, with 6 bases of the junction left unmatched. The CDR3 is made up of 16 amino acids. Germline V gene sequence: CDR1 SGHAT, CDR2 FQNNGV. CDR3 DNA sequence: TGTGCCAGCAGGTCGCTACTAGCGGGGGCCTACAATGAGCAGTTCTTC. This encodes CASRSLLAGAYNEQFF.

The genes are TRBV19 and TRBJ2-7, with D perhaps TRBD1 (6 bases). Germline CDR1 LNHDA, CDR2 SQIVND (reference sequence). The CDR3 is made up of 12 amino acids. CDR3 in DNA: TGTGCTTCCGGGACAAGCTTTTTTGAGCAGTACTTC. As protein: CASGTSFFEQYF. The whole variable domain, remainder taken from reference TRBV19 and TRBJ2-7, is DGGITQSPKYLFRKEGQNVTLSCEQNLNHDAMYWYRQDPGQGLRLIYYSQIVNDFQKGDIAEGYSVSREKKESFPLTVTSAQKNPTAFYLCASGTSFFEQYFGPGTRLTVT.

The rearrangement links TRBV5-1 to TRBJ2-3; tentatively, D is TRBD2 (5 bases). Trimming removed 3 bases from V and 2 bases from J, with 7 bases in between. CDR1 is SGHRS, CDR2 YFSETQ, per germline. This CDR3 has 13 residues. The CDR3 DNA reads TGCGCCAGCAGCTCCCGGGACACAGATACGCAGTATTTT. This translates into CASSSRDTDTQYF.

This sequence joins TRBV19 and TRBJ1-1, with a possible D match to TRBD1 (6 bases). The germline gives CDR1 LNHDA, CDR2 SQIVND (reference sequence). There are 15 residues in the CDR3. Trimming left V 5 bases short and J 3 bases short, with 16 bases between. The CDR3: CASSPSGVLDTEAFF. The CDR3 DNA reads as TGTGCCAGTAGTCCCTCAGGGGTACTAGACACTGAAGCTTTCTTT.

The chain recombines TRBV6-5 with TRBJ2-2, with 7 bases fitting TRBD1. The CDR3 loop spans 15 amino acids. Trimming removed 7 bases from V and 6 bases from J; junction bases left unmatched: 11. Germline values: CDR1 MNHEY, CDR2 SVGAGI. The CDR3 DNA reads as TGTGCCAGCAACTGGCTCCTGCAGGGGGCCGGGGAGCTGTTTTTT. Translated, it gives CASNWLLQGAGELFF.

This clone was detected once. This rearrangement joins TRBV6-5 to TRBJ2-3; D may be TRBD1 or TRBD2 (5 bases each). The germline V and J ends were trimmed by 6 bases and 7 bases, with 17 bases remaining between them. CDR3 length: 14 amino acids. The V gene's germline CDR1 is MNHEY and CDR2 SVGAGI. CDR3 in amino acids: CASRDSGTQNTQYF. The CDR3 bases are TGTGCCAGCAGGGACTCCGGGACGCAAAATACGCAGTATTTT.

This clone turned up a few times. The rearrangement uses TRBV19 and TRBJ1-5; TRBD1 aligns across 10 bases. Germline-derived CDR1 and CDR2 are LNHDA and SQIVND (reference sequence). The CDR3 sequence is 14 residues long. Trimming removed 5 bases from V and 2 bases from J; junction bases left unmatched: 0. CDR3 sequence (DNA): TGTGCCAGTAGTGGACAGGGGGGCAATCAGCCCCAGCATTTT. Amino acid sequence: CASSGQGGNQPQHF. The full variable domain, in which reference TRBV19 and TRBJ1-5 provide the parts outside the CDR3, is DGGITQSPKYLFRKEGQNVTLSCEQNLNHDAMYWYRQDPGQGLRLIYYSQIVNDFQKGDIAEGYSVSREKKESFPLTVTSAQKNPTAFYLCASSGQGGNQPQHFGDGTRLSIL.

DNA of the CDR3: TGTGCCAGCAGATCGGGACAGGGTTCCTACGAGCAGTACTTC. Protein product: CASRSGQGSYEQYF. The chain is built from TRBV11-2 and TRBJ2-7; 9 bases line up with TRBD1. The junction had 4 bases not matched to a gene; V was cut back by 6 bases and J by 1 base. The CDR3 contains 14 residues. Germline CDR1 is SGHAT and CDR2 is FQNNGV.

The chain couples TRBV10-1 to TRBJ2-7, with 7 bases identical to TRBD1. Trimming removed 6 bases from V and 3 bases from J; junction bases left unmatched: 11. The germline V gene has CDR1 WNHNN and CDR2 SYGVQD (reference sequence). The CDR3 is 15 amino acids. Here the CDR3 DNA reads TGCGCCAGCAGCACCGGGACAGCGTCCTTCTACGAGCAGTACTTC. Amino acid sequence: CASSTGTASFYEQYF.

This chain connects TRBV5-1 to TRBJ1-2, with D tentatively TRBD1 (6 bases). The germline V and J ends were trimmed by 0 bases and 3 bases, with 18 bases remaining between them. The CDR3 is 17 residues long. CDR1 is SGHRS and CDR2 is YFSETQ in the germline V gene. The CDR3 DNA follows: TGCGCCAGCAGCTTGGACTCTGTGATTCGGGGGCACTATGGCTACACCTTC. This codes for CASSLDSVIRGHYGYTF.

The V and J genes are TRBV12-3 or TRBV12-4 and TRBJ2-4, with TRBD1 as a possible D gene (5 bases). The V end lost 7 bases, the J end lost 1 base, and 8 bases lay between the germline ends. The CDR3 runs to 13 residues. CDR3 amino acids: CASTGPAKNIQYF. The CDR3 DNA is TGTGCCAGCACAGGGCCTGCCAAAAACATTCAGTACTTC.

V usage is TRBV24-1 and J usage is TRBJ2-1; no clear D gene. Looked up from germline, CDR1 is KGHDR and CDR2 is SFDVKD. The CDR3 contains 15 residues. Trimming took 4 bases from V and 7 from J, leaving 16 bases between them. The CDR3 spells CATSDPHIQPNEQFF. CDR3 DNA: TGTGCCACCAGTGACCCCCACATTCAGCCGAATGAGCAGTTCTTC.

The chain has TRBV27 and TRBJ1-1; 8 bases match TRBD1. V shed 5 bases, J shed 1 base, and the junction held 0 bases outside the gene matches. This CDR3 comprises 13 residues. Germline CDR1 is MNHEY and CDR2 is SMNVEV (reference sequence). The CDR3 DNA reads TGTGCCAGCAGTACAGGGGGGAACACTGAAGCTTTCTTT. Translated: CASSTGGNTEAFF.

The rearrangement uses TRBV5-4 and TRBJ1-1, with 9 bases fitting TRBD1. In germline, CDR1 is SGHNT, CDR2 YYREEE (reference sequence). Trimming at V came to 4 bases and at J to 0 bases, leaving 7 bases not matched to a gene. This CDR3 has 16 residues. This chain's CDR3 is CASSPGQGYMNTEAFF. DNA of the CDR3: TGTGCCAGCAGCCCGGGACAGGGTTACATGAACACTGAAGCTTTCTTT.

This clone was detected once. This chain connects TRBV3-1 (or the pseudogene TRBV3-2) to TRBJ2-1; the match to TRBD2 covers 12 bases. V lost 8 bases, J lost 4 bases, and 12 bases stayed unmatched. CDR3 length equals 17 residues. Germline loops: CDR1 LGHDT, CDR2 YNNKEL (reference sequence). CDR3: CASGVGQGLAGYNEQFF. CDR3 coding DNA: TGTGCCAGCGGAGTAGGACAGGGACTAGCGGGTTACAATGAGCAGTTCTTC.

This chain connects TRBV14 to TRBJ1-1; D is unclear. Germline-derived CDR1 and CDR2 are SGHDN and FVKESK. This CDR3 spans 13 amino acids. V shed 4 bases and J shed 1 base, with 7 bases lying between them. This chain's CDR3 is CASSPQPNTEAFF. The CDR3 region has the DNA TGTGCCAGCAGCCCCCAGCCGAACACTGAAGCTTTCTTT. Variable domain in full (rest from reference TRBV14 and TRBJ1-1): EAGVTQFPSHSVIEKGQTVTLRCDPISGHDNLYWYRRVMGKEIKFLLHFVKESKQDESGMPNNRFLAERTGGTYSTLKVQPAELEDSGVYFCASSPQPNTEAFFGQGTRLTVV.

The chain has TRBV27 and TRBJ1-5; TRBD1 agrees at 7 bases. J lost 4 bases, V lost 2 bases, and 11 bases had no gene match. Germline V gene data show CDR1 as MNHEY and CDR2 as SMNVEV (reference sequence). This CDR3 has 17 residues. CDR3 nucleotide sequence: TGTGCCAGCAGTTTACAATACGACAGGGTCCGGAATCAGCCCCAGCATTTT. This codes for CASSLQYDRVRNQPQHF.

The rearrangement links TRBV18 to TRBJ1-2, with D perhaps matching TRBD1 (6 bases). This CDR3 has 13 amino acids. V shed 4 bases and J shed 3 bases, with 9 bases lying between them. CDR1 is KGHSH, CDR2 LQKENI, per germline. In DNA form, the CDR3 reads TGTGCCAGCTCACGCGGACAGTACTATGGCTACACCTTC. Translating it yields CASSRGQYYGYTF.